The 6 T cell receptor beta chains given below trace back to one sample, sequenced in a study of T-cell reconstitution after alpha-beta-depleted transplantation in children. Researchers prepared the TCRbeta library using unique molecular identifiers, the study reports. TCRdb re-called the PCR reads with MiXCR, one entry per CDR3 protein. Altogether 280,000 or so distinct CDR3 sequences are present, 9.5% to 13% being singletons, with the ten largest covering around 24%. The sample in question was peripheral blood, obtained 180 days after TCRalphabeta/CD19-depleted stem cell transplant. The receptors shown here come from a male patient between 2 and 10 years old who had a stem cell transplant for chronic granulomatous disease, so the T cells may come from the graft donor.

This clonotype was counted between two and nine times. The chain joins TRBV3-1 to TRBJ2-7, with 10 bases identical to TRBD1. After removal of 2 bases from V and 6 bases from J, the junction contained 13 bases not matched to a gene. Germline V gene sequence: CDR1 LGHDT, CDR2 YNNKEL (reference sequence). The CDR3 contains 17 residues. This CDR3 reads CASSQFEYGQGGVEQYF. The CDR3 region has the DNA TGTGCCAGCAGCCAATTCGAGTACGGACAGGGGGGAGTCGAGCAGTACTTC.

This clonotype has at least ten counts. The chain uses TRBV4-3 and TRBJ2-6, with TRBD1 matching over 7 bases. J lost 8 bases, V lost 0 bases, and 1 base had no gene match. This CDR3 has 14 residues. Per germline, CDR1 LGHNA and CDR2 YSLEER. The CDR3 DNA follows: TGCGCCAGCAGCCAAGACAGGGGGACCAACGTCCTGACTTTC. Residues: CASSQDRGTNVLTF.

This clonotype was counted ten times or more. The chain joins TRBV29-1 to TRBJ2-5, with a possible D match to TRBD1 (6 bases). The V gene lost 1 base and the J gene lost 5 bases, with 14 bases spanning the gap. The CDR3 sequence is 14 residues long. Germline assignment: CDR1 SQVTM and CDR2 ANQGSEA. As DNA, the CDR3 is TGCAGCGTTGAAGGCACAGGGAGTGACGAGACCCAGTACTTC. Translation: CSVEGTGSDETQYF.

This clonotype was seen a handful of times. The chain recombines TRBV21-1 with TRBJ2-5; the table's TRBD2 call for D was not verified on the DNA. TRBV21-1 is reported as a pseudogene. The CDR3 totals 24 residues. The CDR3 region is CASSIPFPSGRAVEKVINLETQYF. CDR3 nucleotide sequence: TGTGCCAGCAGCATCCCGTTTCCTAGCGGGAGGGCAGTTGAGAAGGTCATAAATCTCGAGACCCAGTACTTC.

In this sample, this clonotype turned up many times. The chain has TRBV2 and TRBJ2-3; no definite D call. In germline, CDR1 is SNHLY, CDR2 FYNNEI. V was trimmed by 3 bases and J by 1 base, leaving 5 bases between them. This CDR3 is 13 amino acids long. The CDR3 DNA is TGTGCCAGCAGTGATGGTCGCACAGATACGCAGTATTTT. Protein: CASSDGRTDTQYF.

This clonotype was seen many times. CDR3 nucleotides: TGTGCCAGCAGCCGGGACGGTTTACAAGAGACCCAGTACTTC. Amino acids: CASSRDGLQETQYF. V and J are TRBV7-9 and TRBJ2-5; D is perhaps TRBD1 or TRBD2 (5 bases each). The germline V and J ends were trimmed by 5 bases and 2 bases, with 12 bases remaining between them. The CDR3 covers 14 residues. The germline V gene has CDR1 SEHNR and CDR2 FQNEAQ (reference sequence).